Listed below are T cell receptor beta chains from one sample, sequenced in a study of cytomegalovirus exposure and HLA in healthy donors. Assay: immunoSEQ multiplex PCR; the TCRdb copy retains only in-frame clones and omits some. The table has 35,000 to 45,000 clones, roughly two thirds seen once. The sequenced sample was PBMCs. The origin of the receptors is a man aged 25-45 years in good health and CMV-seronegative. The CDR3 runs from the conserved cysteine through the conserved F or W. The D gene is left open where the match is weak. A clone size is listed for some rows: how often the clone was seen (once, few, many), or a class if it is expanded.

v_call	d_call	j_call	clone_size	cdr3_nt	cdr3_aa
TRBV25-1	.	TRBJ2-7	few	TGTGCCAGCAGTGATGGGCAGGGCCTCTACGAGCAGTACTTC	CASSDGQGLYEQYF
TRBV2	.	TRBJ2-1	.	TGTGCCAGCACCGAATCCCGACGGGGTTCCGGAAATGAGCAGTTCTTC	CASTESRRGSGNEQFF
TRBV28	.	TRBJ2-3	.	TGTGCCAGCAGTTTACCATGGGCTAGCACAGATACGCAGTATTTT	CASSLPWASTDTQYF
TRBV20-1	.	TRBJ2-5	once	TGCAGTGCTAGACCCTTAGAGACCCAGTACTTC	CSARPLETQYF
TRBV10-3	.	TRBJ1-4	.	TGTGCCATCAGTGACCCAGGGTTTGAAAAACTGTTTTTT	CAISDPGFEKLFF
TRBV28	TRBD1	TRBJ1-5	once	TGTGCCAGCAGTTTACCCCCACGACAGGGTGGAAATCAGCCCCAGCATTTT	CASSLPPRQGGNQPQHF
TRBV10-2	.	TRBJ2-7	few	TGCGCCAGCAGTTCCAGGGGCACCTACGAGCAGTACTTC	CASSSRGTYEQYF
TRBV28	.	TRBJ1-2	.	TGTGCCAGCAGAGTCCAGGGGTATAACTATGGCTACACCTTC	CASRVQGYNYGYTF
TRBV5-1	TRBD2	TRBJ2-7	.	TGCGCCAGCAGCTCGGCCGTTTGGGGGGGGGACTCCTACGAGCAGTACTTC	CASSSAVWGGDSYEQYF
TRBV6-5	.	TRBJ1-6	few	TGTGCCAGCAGTCGGACAGTCCATAATTCACCCCTCCACTTT	CASSRTVHNSPLHF
TRBV6-5	TRBD1	TRBJ2-3	.	TGTGCCAGCAGTTACGTGGGACAGGGAGCCGATACGCAGTATTTT	CASSYVGQGADTQYF
TRBV15	.	TRBJ1-1	few	TGTGCCACCAGCAGAGATTTGCGCACTGAAGCTTTCTTT	CATSRDLRTEAFF
TRBV7-2	TRBD1	TRBJ1-1	.	TGTGCCAGCAGCCAGGGACAGGGGTACACTGAAGCTTTCTTT	CASSQGQGYTEAFF
TRBV4-2	TRBD1	TRBJ1-1	.	TGTGCCAGCAGCCCCGGGACAGGGGGCCCCACTGAAGCTTTCTTT	CASSPGTGGPTEAFF
TRBV10-1	.	TRBJ2-3	.	TGCGCCAGCAGTGAGTCGATCTGGGGCCCAGATACGCAGTATTTT	CASSESIWGPDTQYF
TRBV15	TRBD2	TRBJ2-3	.	TGTGCCACCAGCAGAGATCGGGGGGGTACAGATACGCAGTATTTT	CATSRDRGGTDTQYF
TRBV10-3	TRBD2	TRBJ2-3	few	TGTGCCATTTCAATGACTAGCGGGGGCACAGATACGCAGTATTTT	CAISMTSGGTDTQYF
TRBV28	.	TRBJ2-7	.	TGTGCCAGCAGTTTATTAAGCGGCTCCTACGAGCAGTACTTC	CASSLLSGSYEQYF
TRBV25-1	TRBD1	TRBJ2-5	few	TGTGCCAGCAGTGTGACAGGGGGCATGAAGACCCAGTACTTC	CASSVTGGMKTQYF
TRBV6-5	.	TRBJ2-3	.	TGTGCCAGCAGTTACAGAGAAAGAGATACGCAGTATTTT	CASSYRERDTQYF
TRBV2	.	TRBJ1-5	.	TGTGCCAGCAGTGAGCACACGGGAGGGGGGCCCCAGCATTTT	CASSEHTGGGPQHF
TRBV4-1	.	TRBJ2-7	.	TGCGCCAGCAGCCAGCCGACACAAGCCTACGAGCAGTACTTC	CASSQPTQAYEQYF
TRBV9	.	TRBJ2-2	.	TGTGCCAGCAGCGTAGAGGCGGGCCGGAACGGGGAGCTGTTTTTT	CASSVEAGRNGELFF